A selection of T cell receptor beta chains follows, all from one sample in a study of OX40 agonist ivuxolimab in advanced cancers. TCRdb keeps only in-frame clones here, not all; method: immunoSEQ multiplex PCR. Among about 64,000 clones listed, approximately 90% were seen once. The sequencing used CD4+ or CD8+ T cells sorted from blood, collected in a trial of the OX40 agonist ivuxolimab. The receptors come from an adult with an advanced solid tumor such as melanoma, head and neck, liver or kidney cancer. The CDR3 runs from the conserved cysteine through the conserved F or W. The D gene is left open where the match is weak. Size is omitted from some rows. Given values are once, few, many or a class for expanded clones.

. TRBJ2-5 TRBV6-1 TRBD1 TGTGCCAGCAGAACCAGGGGGCAGGGGACCCAGTACTTC CASRTRGQGTQYF
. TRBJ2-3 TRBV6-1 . TGTGCCAGCAGTGAACAGGGCAGGGCCAGCACAGATACGCAGTATTTT CASSEQGRASTDTQYF
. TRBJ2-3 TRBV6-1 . TGTGCCGACCGACAGATAACCACAGATACGCAGTATTTT CADRQITTDTQYF
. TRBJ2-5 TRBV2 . TGTGCCAGCAGTGGACTAGTTTCTGAGACCCAGTACTTC CASSGLVSETQYF
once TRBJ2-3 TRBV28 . TGTGCCAGCAGCCGAGGGGGTGCAGCGGATACGCAGTATTTT CASSRGGAADTQYF
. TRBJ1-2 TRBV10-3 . TGTGCCATCAGTGATAACAGTTATGGCTACACCTTC CAISDNSYGYTF
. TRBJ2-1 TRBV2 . TGTGCCAGCAACGAATTTCAGGGATTGGGACGTCGGGTGGATGAGCAGTTCTTC CASNEFQGLGRRVDEQFF
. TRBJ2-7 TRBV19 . TGTGCCAGTAGTCACCTCAAGGGGATCCGATACGAGCAGTACTTC CASSHLKGIRYEQYF
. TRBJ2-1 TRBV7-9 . TGTGCCAGCAGAGACCCGGGGAGCTTAGCGGCCTACAATGAGCAGTTCTTC CASRDPGSLAAYNEQFF
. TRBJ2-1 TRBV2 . TGTGCCAGCAGGTTTGACTCAAATGAGCAGTTCTTC CASRFDSNEQFF
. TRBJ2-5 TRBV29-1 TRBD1 TGCAGCGTTAACGGCGGGGACAGGGAGGTATGGGAGACCCAGTACTTC CSVNGGDREVWETQYF
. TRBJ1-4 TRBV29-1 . TGCAGCGTTTATGGGGACATTGATCGTGGAAAACTGTTTTTT CSVYGDIDRGKLFF
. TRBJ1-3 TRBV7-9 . TGTGCCAGCACCCGAATAAGGGGTATATCTGGAAACACCATATATTTT CASTRIRGISGNTIYF
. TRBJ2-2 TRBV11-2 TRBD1 TGTGCCAGCAGCTACCGGGACAGGGGTACCACCGGGGAGCTGTTTTTT CASSYRDRGTTGELFF
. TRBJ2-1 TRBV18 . TGTGCCAGCTCACCACCGGGGCAGGGTCAGTTCTTC CASSPPGQGQFF
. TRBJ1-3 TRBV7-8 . TGTGCCAGCAGCTTAGTGGGCAGCTCTGGAAACACCATATATTTT CASSLVGSSGNTIYF
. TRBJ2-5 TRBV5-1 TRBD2 TGCGCCAGCACATACCTCTCTATGGGTGCGGGAGGGCAAGAGACCCAGTACTTC CASTYLSMGAGGQETQYF
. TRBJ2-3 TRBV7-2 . TGTGCCAGCAGCTTAGTCCGGGTAGCGAGCACAGATACGCAGTATTTT CASSLVRVASTDTQYF
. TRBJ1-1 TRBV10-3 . TGTGCCACCCGGGGCGTGAGCGACACTGAAGCTTTCTTT CATRGVSDTEAFF